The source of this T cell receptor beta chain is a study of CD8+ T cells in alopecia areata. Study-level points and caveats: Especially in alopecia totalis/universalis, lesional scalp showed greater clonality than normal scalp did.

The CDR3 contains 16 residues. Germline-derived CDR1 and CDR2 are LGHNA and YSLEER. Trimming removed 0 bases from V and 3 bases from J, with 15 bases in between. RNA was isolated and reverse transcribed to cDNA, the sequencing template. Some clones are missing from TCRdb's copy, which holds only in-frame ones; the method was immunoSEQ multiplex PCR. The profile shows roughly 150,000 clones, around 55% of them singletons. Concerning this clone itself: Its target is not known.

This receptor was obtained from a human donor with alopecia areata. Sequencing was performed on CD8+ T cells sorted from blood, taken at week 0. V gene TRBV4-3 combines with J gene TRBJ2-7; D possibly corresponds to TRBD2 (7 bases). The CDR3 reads CASSQEIGGGGYEQYF. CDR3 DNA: TGCGCCAGCAGCCAAGAGATCGGGGGCGGGGGCTACGAGCAGTACTTC.